This passage covers 32 T cell receptor beta chains from one sample sequenced in a study of shared clonotypes between healthy human individuals. TCRdb's copy holds only in-frame clones and misses some; the assay was immunoSEQ multiplex PCR. The sample carries some 1,100,000 clones, 75% to 80% recorded once. The specimen sequenced was memory CD4+ T cells from PBMCs. Subset of the sample: CD45RA-negative fraction. Receptors originate from a man between 18 and 35 years old in good health. Some clones in this sample may be carry-over from other donors' samples.

This clone has a handful of counts. The chain is built from TRBV6-5 and TRBJ1-2; a possible D gene is TRBD1 (6 bases). Between the trimmed V and J ends, which lost 6 bases and 5 bases, there was a span of 10 bases. The CDR3 extends over 12 amino acids. Germline CDR1 and CDR2: MNHEY and SVGAGI. Here the CDR3 reads CASRAGEYGYTF. In nucleotides, the CDR3 is TGTGCCAGCAGGGCAGGGGAATATGGCTACACCTTC.

This clone was seen only a few times. The chain is built from TRBV28 and TRBJ1-6, with D unclear. CDR1 is MDHEN, CDR2 SYDVKM, per germline. The CDR3 consists of 16 residues. Trimming pared 6 bases from V and 4 bases from J, leaving 16 bases between. This chain's CDR3 is CASSSPTEDYNSPLHF. CDR3 coding DNA: TGTGCCAGCAGCAGCCCTACAGAGGATTATAATTCACCCCTCCACTTT.

This clone appeared a few times. The rearrangement joins TRBV4-2 to TRBJ1-5; D uncertain. Germline CDR1 reads LGHNA; CDR2 reads YNFKEQ. The V end was cut by 3 bases, the J end by 0 bases, with 9 bases between. The CDR3 covers 15 residues. The CDR3 DNA follows: TGTGCCAGCAGCCAGACCACCCTTAGCAATCAGCCCCAGCATTTT. Encoded protein: CASSQTTLSNQPQHF.

The CDR3 DNA sequence: TGCAGCTCCGGGAGCGGGAGGGCCGGTGAGCAGTTCTTC. This codes for CSSGSGRAGEQFF. The chain couples TRBV29-1 to TRBJ2-1; 10 positions agree with TRBD2. The germline gives CDR1 SQVTM, CDR2 ANQGSEA. This CDR3 is built from 13 residues. V gave up 8 bases and J gave up 9 bases; unmatched junction bases: 10.

The gene calls are TRBV9 and TRBJ2-3, with D unresolved. The ends were cut back, 1 base at V and 2 bases at J, with 11 bases in the middle. CDR1 is SGDLS and CDR2 is YYNGEE in the germline V gene. This CDR3 spans 15 amino acids. CDR3 sequence: CASSVSPRATDTQYF. CDR3 DNA: TGTGCCAGCAGCGTATCCCCCCGGGCCACAGATACGCAGTATTTT.

The chain employs TRBV5-4 and TRBJ2-1; possible D gene TRBD1, 5 bases. The CDR3 is 12 amino acids. V lost 4 bases and J 9 bases, leaving 11 bases between the germline ends. CDR1 is SGHNT and CDR2 is YYREEE in the germline V gene (reference sequence). CDR3: CASSHTGAEQFF. In nucleotides, the CDR3 is TGTGCCAGCAGCCACACAGGTGCTGAGCAGTTCTTC.

The rearrangement links TRBV5-4 to TRBJ2-5; 8 bases map to TRBD1. Trimming cost V 4 bases and J 0 bases; bases outside gene matches: 8. From germline, CDR1 is SGHNT and CDR2 YYREEE (reference sequence). The CDR3 has 16 residues. The CDR3 DNA reads TGTGCCAGCAGCCCGAGGACAGGGCAGAACCAAGAGACCCAGTACTTC. It is translated as CASSPRTGQNQETQYF.

The gene calls are TRBV7-9 and TRBJ1-4; 12 nucleotides match TRBD1. Unmatched junction bases numbered 2, after V lost 1 base and J lost 8 bases. The CDR3 length is 15 residues. Germline values: CDR1 SEHNR, CDR2 FQNEAQ (reference sequence). The CDR3 here is CASSLVGQGAEKLFF. CDR3 DNA sequence: TGTGCCAGCAGCTTAGTGGGACAGGGGGCCGAAAAACTGTTTTTT. Together with reference TRBV7-9 and TRBJ1-4, the CDR3 gives the full variable domain: DTGVSQNPRHKITKRGQNVTFRCDPISEHNRLYWYRQTLGQGPEFLTYFQNEAQLEKSRLLSDRFSAERPKGSFSTLEIQRTEQGDSAMYLCASSLVGQGAEKLFFGSGTQLSVL.

This clone was observed once. V and J are TRBV7-9 and TRBJ1-4; D gene uncertain. Germline loops: CDR1 SEHNR, CDR2 FQNEAQ (reference sequence). The CDR3 extends over 13 amino acids. Trimming left V 5 bases short and J 7 bases short, with 11 bases between. In DNA, the CDR3 is TGTGCCAGCAGCCGACAATGGGGTGAAAAACTGTTTTTT. Translation gives CASSRQWGEKLFF.

In this sample, this clone turned up a few times. The gene calls are TRBV18 and TRBJ1-3; the D is unclear. Germline V gene lookup returns CDR1 KGHSH and CDR2 LQKENI. The V end was cut by 2 bases, the J end by 3 bases, with 14 bases between. CDR3 length: 16 amino acids. CDR3 sequence (DNA): TGTGCCAGCTCACCAGATGTCGCAGGCTTTGGAAACACCATATATTTT. Amino acids: CASSPDVAGFGNTIYF.

The chain combines TRBV25-1 with TRBJ2-3; 7 bases align to TRBD2. CDR3 length: 17 residues. The junction had 17 bases not matched to a gene; V was cut back by 8 bases and J by 3 bases. Germline V CDR1 and CDR2: MGHDK, SYGVNS. The CDR3 here is CASSTRWGGGGTDTQYF. The DNA of the CDR3 is TGTGCCAGCTCAACTCGATGGGGGGGAGGAGGTACAGATACGCAGTATTTT. Full variable domain (remainder filled in from reference TRBV25-1 and TRBJ2-3): EADIYQTPRYLVIGTGKKITLECSQTMGHDKMYWYQQDPGMELHLIHYSYGVNSTEKGDLSSESTVSRIRTEHFPLTLESARPSHTSQYLCASSTRWGGGGTDTQYFGPGTRLTVL.

This clone appeared a few times. Other DNA sequences of this sample code for an identical CDR3. V and J are TRBV6-5 and TRBJ2-7; 12 nucleotides match TRBD2. The CDR3 is made up of 15 amino acids. CDR1 is MNHEY, CDR2 SVGAGI, per germline. V lost 6 bases to trimming and J lost 0 bases; unmatched junction nucleotides: 3. CDR3 loop: CASSLTSGSSYEQYF. The CDR3 DNA reads as TGTGCCAGCAGCTTGACTAGCGGGAGCTCCTACGAGCAGTACTTC.

The chain uses TRBV2 and TRBJ2-1, with 8 nucleotides matching TRBD2. Germline CDR1 and CDR2: SNHLY and FYNNEI. This CDR3 is built from 13 residues. Trimming removed 7 bases from V and 5 bases from J; junction bases left unmatched: 4. The CDR3 sequence is CASKTSGNNEQFF. CDR3 nucleotides: TGTGCCAGCAAAACTAGCGGAAACAATGAGCAGTTCTTC. Variable domain in full (rest from reference TRBV2 and TRBJ2-1): EPEVTQTPSHQVTQMGQEVILRCVPISNHLYFYWYRQILGQKVEFLVSFYNNEISEKSEIFDDQFSVERPDGSNFTLKIRSTKLEDSAMYFCASKTSGNNEQFFGPGTRLTVL.

The chain is built from TRBV7-2 and TRBJ1-3; 7 positions match TRBD1. The CDR3 totals 16 residues. Germline V lookup: CDR1 SGHTA, CDR2 FQGNSA. V lost 2 bases to trimming and J lost 1 base; unmatched junction nucleotides: 5. The CDR3 region has the DNA TGTGCCAGCAGCTTAAACAGGGGAGGGTCTGGAAACACCATATATTTT. Residues: CASSLNRGGSGNTIYF.

Only one count was recorded for this clone. The chain joins TRBV6-5 to TRBJ1-3; D is unclear. V was cut by 2 bases and J by 11 bases, with 7 bases left in between. The CDR3 sequence is 11 residues long. Germline V gene lookup returns CDR1 MNHEY and CDR2 SVGAGI. CDR3 DNA sequence: TGTGCCAGCAGTTACGGGTTGGCCATATATTTT. This encodes CASSYGLAIYF.

The chain joins TRBV5-1 to TRBJ2-1, with 7 positions matching TRBD2. From germline, CDR1 is SGHRS and CDR2 YFSETQ. Trimming cost V 0 bases and J 4 bases; bases outside gene matches: 4. This CDR3 comprises 15 residues. The CDR3 DNA reads as TGCGCCAGCAGCTTGGCGTCTAGCGGATACAATGAGCAGTTCTTC. This gives the protein CASSLASSGYNEQFF. Variable domain in full (rest from reference TRBV5-1 and TRBJ2-1): KAGVTQTPRYLIKTRGQQVTLSCSPISGHRSVSWYQQTPGQGLQFLFEYFSETQRNKGNFPGRFSGRQFSNSRSEMNVSTLELGDSALYLCASSLASSGYNEQFFGPGTRLTVL.

The chain couples TRBV7-2 to TRBJ1-5; no firm D call. The V end was cut by 5 bases, the J end by 1 base, with 9 bases between. Germline V gives CDR1 SGHTA, CDR2 FQGNSA. This CDR3 spans 14 amino acids. CDR3 sequence reads: CASSPHTSNQPQHF. The CDR3 nucleotides read TGTGCCAGCAGCCCCCATACCAGCAATCAGCCCCAGCATTTT.

The CDR3 protein is CASSWRRDEQFF. The CDR3 nucleotides are TGTGCCAGCAGTTGGCGGAGGGATGAGCAGTTCTTC. The rearrangement joins TRBV6-5 to TRBJ2-1, with D perhaps TRBD2 (6 bases). CDR3 length equals 12 residues. In germline, CDR1 is MNHEY, CDR2 SVGAGI. V dropped 4 bases and J dropped 8 bases, with 9 bases sitting between them.

The V gene is TRBV19, the J gene TRBJ2-6, with 9 bases fitting TRBD1. Germline V lookup: CDR1 LNHDA, CDR2 SQIVND (reference sequence). The CDR3 totals 18 residues. J gave up 0 bases and V 5 bases, and 8 bases lay outside the gene matches. Here the CDR3 reads CASSPTGTGSSGANVLTF. CDR3 DNA: TGTGCCAGTAGTCCCACCGGGACAGGGAGCTCTGGGGCCAACGTCCTGACTTTC.

This chain uses TRBV5-1 with TRBJ2-7; the match to TRBD2 covers 7 bases. With 2 bases clipped from V and 2 bases from J, the junction kept 7 bases outside the gene matches. The CDR3 spans 15 residues. Germline V gives CDR1 SGHRS, CDR2 YFSETQ. CDR3 sequence (DNA): TGCGCCAGCAGCTTAAGTAGCGGGTTAACCTACGAGCAGTACTTC. This translates into CASSLSSGLTYEQYF.

In nucleotides, the CDR3 is TGTGCCAGTAGTATTGGTACCAACTATGGCTACACCTTC. This sequence encodes CASSIGTNYGYTF. The chain is built from TRBV19 and TRBJ1-2; D not resolved. Trimming removed 3 bases from V and 2 bases from J, with 7 bases in between. CDR3 length: 13 amino acids. Germline V CDR1 and CDR2: LNHDA, SQIVND (reference sequence).

The chain joins TRBV5-4 to TRBJ2-6; the D gene is possibly TRBD1 (6 bases). Trimming left V 3 bases short and J 0 bases short, with 19 bases between. Germline values: CDR1 SGHNT, CDR2 YYREEE (reference sequence). There are 19 residues in the CDR3. The chain's CDR3 is CASSSPQGRSGSGANVLTF. CDR3 nucleotides: TGTGCCAGCAGCTCCCCACAGGGACGCTCGGGCTCTGGGGCCAACGTCCTGACTTTC.

This clone has a handful of counts. The chain carries TRBV5-1 and TRBJ2-1; 12 nucleotides align to TRBD2. Germline values: CDR1 SGHRS, CDR2 YFSETQ. V shed 4 bases, J shed 7 bases, and the junction held 6 bases outside the gene matches. This CDR3 region has 15 residues. CDR3 sequence reads: CASSLTSGSRNEQFF. CDR3 nucleotide sequence: TGCGCCAGCAGCCTGACTAGCGGGAGTCGGAATGAGCAGTTCTTC.

The chain combines TRBV18 with TRBJ1-3; D might be TRBD1 (5 bases). CDR3 length: 16 amino acids. With 3 bases removed from V and 0 bases from J, the gap between germline ends came to 12 bases. Germline values: CDR1 KGHSH, CDR2 LQKENI. The CDR3, as DNA: TGTGCCAGCTCACCCAATACAGGCCCCTCTGGAAACACCATATATTTT. Amino acid sequence: CASSPNTGPSGNTIYF.

This clone was counted between two and nine times. This chain connects TRBV19 to TRBJ2-5; TRBD2 aligns across 8 bases. The V gene's germline CDR1 is LNHDA and CDR2 SQIVND (reference sequence). V trimming: 2 bases; J trimming: 4 bases; junction bases outside the gene matches: 15. The CDR3 is 18 amino acids. This CDR3 is CASSINPTSGSGGETQYF. The CDR3 DNA sequence: TGTGCCAGTAGTATAAACCCCACAAGCGGGAGCGGAGGAGAGACCCAGTACTTC.

The chain is built from TRBV7-8 and TRBJ2-3; unclear D gene. CDR3 length: 11 amino acids. The V gene's germline CDR1 is SGHVS and CDR2 FQNEAQ. V was clipped by 8 bases and J by 4 bases, with 7 bases between them. DNA of the CDR3: TGTGCCAGCTCAGGAGCAGATACGCAGTATTTT. Its translation is CASSGADTQYF. The complete variable domain, with remaining parts taken from reference TRBV7-8 and TRBJ2-3, reads GAGVSQSPRYKVAKRGQDVALRCDPISGHVSLFWYQQALGQGPEFLTYFQNEAQLDKSGLPSDRFFAERPEGSVSTLKIQRTQQEDSAVYLCASSGADTQYFGPGTRLTVL.

This rearrangement joins TRBV29-1 to TRBJ2-5; 11 positions match TRBD1. Germline assignment: CDR1 SQVTM and CDR2 ANQGSEA. V lost 0 bases and J lost 5; bases outside the gene matches: 2. The CDR3 runs 14 residues. CDR3 loop: CSVEDRDRGETQYF. The CDR3 DNA sequence: TGCAGCGTTGAAGACCGGGACAGGGGGGAGACCCAGTACTTC. The variable domain in full, completed from reference TRBV29-1 and TRBJ2-5, reads SAVISQKPSRDICQRGTSLTIQCQVDSQVTMMFWYRQQPGQSLTLIATANQGSEATYESGFVIDKFPISRPNLTFSTLTVSNMSPEDSSIYLCSVEDRDRGETQYFGPGTRLLVL.

This rearrangement joins TRBV2 to TRBJ1-2; 11 bases agree with TRBD1. Per germline, CDR1 SNHLY and CDR2 FYNNEI. The CDR3 consists of 14 residues. J gave up 2 bases and V 7 bases, and 3 bases lay outside the gene matches. The CDR3 sequence: CASNGQGANYGYTF. The CDR3 DNA follows: TGTGCCAGCAACGGACAGGGGGCAAACTATGGCTACACCTTC.

V is TRBV4-3 and J is TRBJ1-5, with D uncertain. The CDR3 contains 16 residues. The germline CDR1 and CDR2 sequences are LGHNA and YSLEER. Trimming removed 2 bases from V and 2 bases from J, with 13 bases in between. In DNA form, the CDR3 reads TGCGCCAGCAGCCAACATCTCCTCCGTGGCAATCAGCCCCAGCATTTT. Residues: CASSQHLLRGNQPQHF.

V is TRBV15 and J is TRBJ1-1; 8 nucleotides agree with TRBD1. This CDR3 contains 13 residues. The junction had 4 bases not matched to a gene; V was cut back by 10 bases and J by 0 bases. Germline loops: CDR1 LNHNV, CDR2 YYDKDF (reference sequence). The CDR3 here is CASRTGMNTEAFF. The CDR3 nucleotides are TGTGCCAGTCGGACAGGGATGAACACTGAAGCTTTCTTT.

This rearrangement joins TRBV4-2 to TRBJ2-1, with 10 bases fitting TRBD2. Unmatched junction bases numbered 9, after V lost 4 bases and J lost 12 bases. The CDR3 covers 14 residues. Germline V gene sequence: CDR1 LGHNA, CDR2 YNFKEQ. The CDR3 region is CASSPPGIAGGQFF. The CDR3 coding sequence is TGTGCCAGCAGCCCACCCGGAATAGCGGGAGGGCAGTTCTTC.

A note on this clone: The sample carries other DNA sequences with the same CDR3. The chain couples TRBV5-1 to TRBJ2-5, with D unclear. V lost 2 bases to trimming and J lost 2 bases, with 4 bases between them. Germline V gene data show CDR1 as SGHRS and CDR2 as YFSETQ. CDR3 length: 12 residues. The chain's CDR3 is CASSLNQETQYF. The CDR3 DNA follows: TGCGCCAGCAGCTTAAATCAAGAGACCCAGTACTTC.